This T cell receptor (beta chain) was obtained from a study of T cell repertoires in cytomegalovirus infection (dated by TCRdb to about 2019). Looking at the study overall: Donor HLA type was relevant to the analysis, because carriage of CMV infection together with the matching HLA type was indicated by public TCR beta signatures. Broad study findings and their caveats: In both this cohort and an independent roughly 350-donor cohort, the cumulative frequency of public TCR beta family members distinguished carriers of CMV infection plus the relevant HLA type. The ex vivo response was dominated by HLA-C-restricted CMV-specific TCR beta clonotypes, which also provided the single most frequent clonotype in two of eight donors.

The sequencer listed for this sample is Illumina HiSeq 1500. TCRdb reprocessing: public reads trimmed at Q25 with fastp, clones called with MiXCR, in-frame beta chains kept. Entries that share a CDR3 protein sequence are merged under the most common genes and DNA. This sample is represented by more than 400,000 distinct CDR3 sequences; about 25% of them were singletons. The ten largest clones represent over 10% of the sample. CDR1 and CDR2 are drawn from the germline V gene: MDHEN, SYDVKM. From cysteine to phenylalanine, the CDR3 is 14 amino acids long. Only CDR3 DNA remains: 42 bases, in frame from the first base. A distance of 17 bases separates the germline ends of V and J, which lose 5 bases and 7 bases respectively. About this clonotype: No cognate antigen has been identified for it. No base quality information exists; no much larger clone differs at one position.

The source is a human donor in good health (CMV status not recorded). Some clones in this sample may be carry-over from other donors' samples. The sequenced sample consisted of PBMCs. The chain was built from TRBV28 and TRBJ1-2; the D gene is unclear. The CDR3 region: CASSPYNPGAGYTF. The base sequence is TGTGCCAGCAGTCCATACAACCCCGGTGCTGGCTACACCTTC.